This TCR beta chain was sequenced for a study of human T cells and chemical hapten exposure. Total RNA extraction was carried out from unfractionated whole blood. This clonotype has just a few counts. TCRdb itself ran the 5' RACE reads through MiXCR, one entry per CDR3 protein. The sample gives around 100,000 distinct CDR3 sequences, around 20% of which show up once; 2.5% to 3% is in the top ten. There are 17 residues in the CDR3. Germline V gene data show CDR1 as SGHVS and CDR2 as FQNEAQ. Trimming took off 2 bases at V and 0 bases at J, with 11 bases between the two ends. The source of this sequence is a human donor in good health. The V and J genes are TRBV7-8 and TRBJ2-6; D might be TRBD2 (6 bases). The CDR3 is CASSLPTGGSGANVLTF. DNA for the CDR3: TGTGCCAGCAGCTTACCTACCGGGGGCTCTGGGGCCAACGTCCTGACTTTC.